The 22 T cell receptor beta chains given below trace back to one sample, sequenced in a study of blood T cell repertoires in COVID-19. Sequencing was performed with immunoSEQ multiplex PCR; in TCRdb, only in-frame clones are kept and a portion is missing. This table has about 240,000 clones, 85% to 90% appearing once. The sample taken for sequencing was peripheral blood. The receptor set was obtained from a woman in her sixties or seventies with active or convalescent COVID-19.

This chain uses TRBV18 with TRBJ2-3; a possible D gene is TRBD1 (8 bases). Germline loops: CDR1 KGHSH, CDR2 LQKENI. CDR3 length: 16 residues. Trimming shortened V by 3 bases and J by 2 bases, and 15 bases separated the two germline ends. Written as DNA, the CDR3 is TGTGCCAGCTCACCGCCACAGGGGGGGCCCACAGATACGCAGTATTTT. This sequence encodes CASSPPQGGPTDTQYF. The complete variable domain, with remaining parts taken from reference TRBV18 and TRBJ2-3, reads NAGVMQNPRHLVRRRGQEARLRCSPMKGHSHVYWYRQLPEEGLKFMVYLQKENIIDESGMPKERFSAEFPKEGPSILRIQQVVRGDSAAYFCASSPPQGGPTDTQYFGPGTRLTVL.

This chain connects TRBV5-1 to TRBJ2-2; 8 nucleotides agree with TRBD1. Germline CDR1 and CDR2: SGHRS and YFSETQ. The CDR3 runs to 18 residues. V shed 0 bases, J shed 0 bases, and the junction held 7 bases outside the gene matches. The CDR3 here is CASSLAGGGTANTGELFF. For the CDR3, the DNA is TGCGCCAGCAGCTTGGCAGGGGGCGGCACCGCGAACACCGGGGAGCTGTTTTTT.

The chain combines TRBV11-2 with TRBJ1-1; D gene unclear. Germline V gene lookup returns CDR1 SGHAT and CDR2 FQNNGV. V shed 7 bases and J shed 7 bases, with 19 bases lying between them. The CDR3 length is 14 residues. In DNA, the CDR3 is TGTGCCAGCACCCTGTGGGAGGAATCTAGTGAAGCTTTCTTT. It specifies CASTLWEESSEAFF.

The rearrangement uses TRBV19 and TRBJ1-2; 7 bases match TRBD1. V lost 3 bases, J lost 4 bases, and 17 bases stayed unmatched. The CDR3 has 18 residues. Looked up from germline, CDR1 is LNHDA and CDR2 is SQIVND (reference sequence). The CDR3 loop is CASSILGGGPRITYGYTF. CDR3 DNA sequence: TGTGCCAGTAGTATTCTTGGAGGGGGCCCGAGGATAACCTATGGCTACACCTTC. Supplemented by reference TRBV19 and TRBJ1-2, the full variable domain reads DGGITQSPKYLFRKEGQNVTLSCEQNLNHDAMYWYRQDPGQGLRLIYYSQIVNDFQKGDIAEGYSVSREKKESFPLTVTSAQKNPTAFYLCASSILGGGPRITYGYTFGSGTRLTVV.

This chain joins TRBV7-9 and TRBJ2-1; tentative D call: TRBD2 (6 bases). The CDR3 is 15 amino acids. The V and J ends lost 3 bases and 6 bases respectively, with 15 bases between them. Per germline, CDR1 SEHNR and CDR2 FQNEAQ (reference sequence). Here the CDR3 DNA reads TGTGCCAGCAGCTTTGGAGGGACGACCCGCAATGAGCAGTTCTTC. Its protein is CASSFGGTTRNEQFF.

The rearrangement links TRBV29-1 to TRBJ2-7, with 8 bases that match TRBD1. Germline CDR1 reads SQVTM; CDR2 reads ANQGSEA. Trimming took 4 bases from V and 4 from J; bases not matched to a gene: 6. The CDR3 extends over 13 amino acids. Here the CDR3 reads CSVGTGMAYEQYF. CDR3 in DNA: TGCAGCGTTGGGACAGGGATGGCTTACGAGCAGTACTTC.

On this clone itself: Other DNA sequences in the sample encode the same CDR3. The chain uses TRBV15 and TRBJ1-5; 9 positions agree with TRBD1. This CDR3 contains 14 residues. J lost 7 bases, V lost 3 bases, and 4 bases had no gene match. Germline CDR1 and CDR2: LNHNV and YYDKDF (reference sequence). The CDR3 bases are TGTGCCACCAGCAGCTGGACAGGGGACCAGCCCCAGCATTTT. Translating it yields CATSSWTGDQPQHF. Full variable domain (outside the CDR3, taken from reference TRBV15 and TRBJ1-5): DAMVIQNPRYQVTQFGKPVTLSCSQTLNHNVMYWYQQKSSQAPKLLFHYYDKDFNNEADTPDNFQSRRPNTSFCFLDIRSPGLGDTAMYLCATSSWTGDQPQHFGDGTRLSIL.

The count of this clone is one. The chain couples TRBV7-3 to TRBJ1-6, with 8 bases aligning to TRBD1. Trimming removed 5 bases from V and 7 bases from J; junction bases left unmatched: 4. CDR1 and CDR2 (germline): SGHTA, FQGTGA. The CDR3 sequence is 14 residues long. The CDR3 reads CASSPGQVNSPLHF. The CDR3 region has the DNA TGTGCCAGCAGCCCGGGACAGGTGAATTCACCCCTCCACTTT.

The rearrangement joins TRBV7-2 to TRBJ2-7, with 9 bases identical to TRBD2. The V segment lost 5 bases and the J segment 1 base; nucleotides outside the gene matches: 6. The CDR3 spans 15 residues. Germline lookup yields CDR1 SGHTA and CDR2 FQGNSA. The CDR3 nucleotides are TGTGCCAGCAGCCTGACTAGCGGTCTTTCCTACGAGCAGTACTTC. It translates to CASSLTSGLSYEQYF.

This clone was detected a few times. V and J are TRBV11-1 and TRBJ2-1; D might be TRBD2 (6 bases). The V gene's germline CDR1 is SGHAT and CDR2 FQDESV (reference sequence). The CDR3 sequence is 14 residues long. V dropped 1 base and J dropped 6 bases, with 10 bases sitting between them. CDR3: CASSLGEEVNEQFF. The CDR3 DNA is TGTGCCAGCAGCTTAGGGGAGGAGGTCAATGAGCAGTTCTTC. The whole variable domain, remainder taken from reference TRBV11-1 and TRBJ2-1, is EAEVAQSPRYKITEKSQAVAFWCDPISGHATLYWYRQILGQGPELLVQFQDESVVDDSQLPKDRFSAERLKGVDSTLKIQPAELGDSAMYLCASSLGEEVNEQFFGPGTRLTVL.

This chain connects TRBV7-2 to TRBJ1-6; TRBD1 aligns across 7 bases. The CDR3 is 15 amino acids. Per the germline V gene, CDR1 is SGHTA and CDR2 is FQGNSA. With 5 bases clipped from V and 7 bases from J, the junction kept 8 bases outside the gene matches. The CDR3 coding sequence is TGTGCCAGCAGCCCCCGACAGGGCTTAAATTCACCCCTCCACTTT. Translating gives CASSPRQGLNSPLHF.

The chain carries TRBV11-2 and TRBJ1-1; D may be TRBD1 (6 bases). This CDR3 region has 14 residues. V lost 1 base and J 7 bases, leaving 13 bases between the germline ends. Germline loops: CDR1 SGHAT, CDR2 FQNNGV. For the CDR3, the DNA is TGTGCCAGCAGCTTAGGGGGCTGGACAGATGAAGCTTTCTTT. This gives the protein CASSLGGWTDEAFF.

The chain uses TRBV5-4 and TRBJ1-3, with D perhaps TRBD1 (6 bases). The CDR3 extends over 14 amino acids. Trimming removed 4 bases from V and 4 bases from J, with 12 bases in between. Germline CDR1 SGHNT, CDR2 YYREEE (reference sequence). CDR3 in DNA: TGTGCCAGCAGCAGCAACAGGGACGGAAACACCATATATTTT. Translation gives CASSSNRDGNTIYF.

The gene calls are TRBV5-1 and TRBJ1-6; the D gene is possibly TRBD1 (5 bases). Trimming stripped 1 base from V and 5 bases from J, with 16 bases between. The CDR3 spans 17 residues. The germline V gene has CDR1 SGHRS and CDR2 YFSETQ. The CDR3 bases are TGCGCCAGCAGCTTGCGGGGGGGGAGCCTCAATAATTCACCCCTCCACTTT. This codes for CASSLRGGSLNNSPLHF.

This clone came up a few times. This chain connects TRBV15 to TRBJ1-1; D is unresolved. Between the trimmed V and J ends, which lost 3 bases and 5 bases, there was a span of 7 bases. CDR3 length: 12 residues. Germline V gene data show CDR1 as LNHNV and CDR2 as YYDKDF (reference sequence). CDR3 DNA: TGTGCCACCAGCAGTACGAGAACTGAAGCTTTCTTT. Translated: CATSSTRTEAFF.

V gene TRBV6-5 combines with J gene TRBJ2-1, with 10 positions matching TRBD2. J gave up 15 bases and V 6 bases, and 5 bases lay outside the gene matches. Germline CDR1 is MNHEY and CDR2 is SVGAGI. There are 11 residues in the CDR3. This CDR3 is CASSLGTSAFF. As DNA, the CDR3 is TGTGCCAGCAGCCTCGGGACTAGCGCGTTCTTC.

This clone was observed a single time. This chain connects TRBV18 to TRBJ2-3; 7 bases match TRBD2. V gave up 4 bases and J gave up 2 bases; unmatched junction bases: 6. The CDR3 length is 15 residues. CDR1 is KGHSH and CDR2 is LQKENI in the germline V gene. As DNA, the CDR3 is TGTGCCAGCTCACTAGCGGGTTCTTTCACAGATACGCAGTATTTT. This translates into CASSLAGSFTDTQYF.

The chain employs TRBV29-1 and TRBJ1-3; 9 bases line up with TRBD1. Losses at the gene ends were 6 bases for V and 0 bases for J; bases not matched to a gene: 9. Germline-derived CDR1 and CDR2 are SQVTM and ANQGSEA. This CDR3 is built from 16 residues. CDR3 nucleotides: TGCAGCGTCCGTCGACAGGGGGTATCCTCTGGAAACACCATATATTTT. As protein: CSVRRQGVSSGNTIYF.

V gene TRBV11-2 combines with J gene TRBJ2-1; 10 bases agree with TRBD2. V trimming: 2 bases; J trimming: 9 bases; junction bases outside the gene matches: 16. This CDR3 has 18 residues. Germline V gene lookup returns CDR1 SGHAT and CDR2 FQNNGV. The CDR3 region has the DNA TGTGCCAGCAGCTTAATGGCTAATAGCGGGGGGCGTAGGGTTGAGCAGTTCTTC. As protein: CASSLMANSGGRRVEQFF.

The rearrangement joins TRBV2 to TRBJ2-5; weak D call: TRBD2 (6 bases). V dropped 6 bases and J dropped 7 bases, with 21 bases sitting between them. The germline V gene encodes CDR1 SNHLY and CDR2 FYNNEI. The CDR3 consists of 15 residues. CDR3 DNA sequence: TGTGCCAGCAGCCTTCTGCGGACGGGGGATATGACCCAGTACTTC. This codes for CASSLLRTGDMTQYF.

The V call is TRBV7-2, the J call TRBJ2-1, with 8 bases fitting TRBD2. Losses at the gene ends were 4 bases for V and 4 bases for J; bases not matched to a gene: 6. The germline V gene encodes CDR1 SGHTA and CDR2 FQGNSA. The CDR3 extends over 15 amino acids. The CDR3 region has the DNA TGTGCCAGCAGCTCACAGCGGGGGAAGTACAATGAGCAGTTCTTC. Residues: CASSSQRGKYNEQFF.

The gene calls are TRBV5-6 and TRBJ1-6, with 7 bases aligning to TRBD1. V was pared by 4 bases and J by 5 bases, with 3 bases of the junction left unmatched. Germline V gene lookup returns CDR1 SGHDT and CDR2 YYEEEE. CDR3 length: 14 residues. The CDR3 is CASSRQGNNSPLHF. As DNA, the CDR3 is TGTGCCAGCAGCAGACAGGGAAATAATTCACCCCTCCACTTT.